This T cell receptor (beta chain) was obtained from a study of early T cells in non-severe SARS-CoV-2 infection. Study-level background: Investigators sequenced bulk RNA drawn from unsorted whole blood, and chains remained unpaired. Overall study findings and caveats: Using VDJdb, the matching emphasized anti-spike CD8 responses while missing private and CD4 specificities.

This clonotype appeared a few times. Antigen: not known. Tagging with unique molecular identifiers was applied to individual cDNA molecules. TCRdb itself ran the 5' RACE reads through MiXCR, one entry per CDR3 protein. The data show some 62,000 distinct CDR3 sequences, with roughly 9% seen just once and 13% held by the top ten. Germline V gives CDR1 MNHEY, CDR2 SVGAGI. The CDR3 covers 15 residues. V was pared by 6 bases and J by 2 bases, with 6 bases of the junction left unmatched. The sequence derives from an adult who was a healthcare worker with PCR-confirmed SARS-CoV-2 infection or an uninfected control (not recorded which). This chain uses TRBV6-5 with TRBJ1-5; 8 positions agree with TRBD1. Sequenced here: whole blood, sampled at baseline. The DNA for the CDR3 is TGTGCCAGCAGGTCCGGGACAGGACGCAATCAGCCCCAGCATTTT. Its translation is CASRSGTGRNQPQHF.